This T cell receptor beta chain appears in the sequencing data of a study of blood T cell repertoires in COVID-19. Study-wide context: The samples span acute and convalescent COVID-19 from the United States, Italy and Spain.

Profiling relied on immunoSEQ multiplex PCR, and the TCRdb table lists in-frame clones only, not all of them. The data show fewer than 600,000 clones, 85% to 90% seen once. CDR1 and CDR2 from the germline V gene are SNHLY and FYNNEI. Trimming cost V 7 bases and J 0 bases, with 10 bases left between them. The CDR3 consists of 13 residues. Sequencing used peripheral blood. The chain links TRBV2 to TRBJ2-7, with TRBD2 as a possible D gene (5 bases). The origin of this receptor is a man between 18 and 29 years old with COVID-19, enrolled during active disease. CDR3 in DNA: TGTGCCAGCAACCGGGGAAGCTCCTACGAGCAGTACTTC. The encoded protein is CASNRGSSYEQYF.